This T cell receptor beta chain was recovered during a study of T cells after yellow fever vaccination. Regarding the study as a whole: Abundant clonotypes from the bulk population could have been carried over as contaminants into FACS-sorted repertoires. Most primary-vaccination clones reappeared after the booster (about 97% CD4, 88% CD8).

The TCR cDNA carried a universal primer site and UMIs from 5'RACE template switching. TCRdb called the 5' RACE reads again in MiXCR, with one record for every CDR3 protein. This sample carries about 96,000 distinct CDR3 sequences, approximately 9% of them seen once, and the ten largest clones take roughly 17%. This CDR3 contains 14 residues. Trimming took off 0 bases at V and 7 bases at J, with 10 bases between the two ends. The germline V gene encodes CDR1 LGHNA and CDR2 YNFKEQ. The V gene is TRBV4-2, the J gene TRBJ1-5; D is possibly TRBD1 (5 bases). The clonotype comes from a man between 18 and 29 years old who received the YFV17D yellow fever vaccine. Source: CD8+ T cells not binding an NS4B(214-222) dextramer, sorted from PBMCs, taken roughly 15 days after the first yellow fever vaccination. CDR3 nucleotide sequence: TGTGCCAGCAGCCAAGATGGCGGGGACCAGCCCCAGCATTTT. Translating gives CASSQDGGDQPQHF.